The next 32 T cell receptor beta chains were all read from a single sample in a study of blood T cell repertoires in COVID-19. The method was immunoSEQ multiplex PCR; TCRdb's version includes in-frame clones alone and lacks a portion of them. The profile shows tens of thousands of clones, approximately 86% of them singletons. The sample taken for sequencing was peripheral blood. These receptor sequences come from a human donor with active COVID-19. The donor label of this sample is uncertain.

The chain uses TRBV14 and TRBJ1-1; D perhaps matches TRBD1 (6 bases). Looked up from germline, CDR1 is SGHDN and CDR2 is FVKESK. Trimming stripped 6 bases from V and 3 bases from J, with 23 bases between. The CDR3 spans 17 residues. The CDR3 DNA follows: TGTGCCAGCAGTCGAGGTTGGGACACCCGCCTACACACTGAAGCTTTCTTT. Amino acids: CASSRGWDTRLHTEAFF.

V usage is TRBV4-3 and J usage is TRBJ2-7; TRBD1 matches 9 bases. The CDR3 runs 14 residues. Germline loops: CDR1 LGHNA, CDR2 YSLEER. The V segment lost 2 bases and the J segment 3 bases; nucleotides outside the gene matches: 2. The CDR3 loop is CASSQWTGVYEQYF. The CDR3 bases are TGCGCCAGCAGCCAATGGACAGGGGTCTACGAGCAGTACTTC.

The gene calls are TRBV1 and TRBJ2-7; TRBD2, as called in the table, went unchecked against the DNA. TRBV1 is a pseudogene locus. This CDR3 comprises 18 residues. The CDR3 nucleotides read TGCACCAGCAGCCACAGAGATAGCGGGAGTGGCCCCTCCTACGAGCAGTACTTC. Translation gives CTSSHRDSGSGPSYEQYF.

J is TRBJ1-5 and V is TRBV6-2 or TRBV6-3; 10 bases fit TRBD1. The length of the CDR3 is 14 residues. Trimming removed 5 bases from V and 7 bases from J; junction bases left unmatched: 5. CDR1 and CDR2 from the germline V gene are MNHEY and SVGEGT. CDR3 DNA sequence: TGTGCCAGCAGTCGGACAGGGGGTGGACAGCCCCAGCATTTT. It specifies CASSRTGGGQPQHF.

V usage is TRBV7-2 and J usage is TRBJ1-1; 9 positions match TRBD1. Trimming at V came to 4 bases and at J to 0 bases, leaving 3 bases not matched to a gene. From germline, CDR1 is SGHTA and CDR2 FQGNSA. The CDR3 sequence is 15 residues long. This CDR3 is CASSSGQGLNTEAFF. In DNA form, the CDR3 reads TGTGCCAGCAGCTCCGGACAGGGGTTGAACACTGAAGCTTTCTTT.

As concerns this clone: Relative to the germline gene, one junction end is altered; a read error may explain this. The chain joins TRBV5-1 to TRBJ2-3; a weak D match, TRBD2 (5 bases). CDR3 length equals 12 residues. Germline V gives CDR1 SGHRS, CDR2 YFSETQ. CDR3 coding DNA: TGCGCCAGCAGGTTGGACTCAGATACGCAGTATTTT. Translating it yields CASRLDSDTQYF.

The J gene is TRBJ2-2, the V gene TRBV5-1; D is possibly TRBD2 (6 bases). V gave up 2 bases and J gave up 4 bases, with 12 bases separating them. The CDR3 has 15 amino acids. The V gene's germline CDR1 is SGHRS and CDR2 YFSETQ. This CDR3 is CASSLRAGTTGELFF. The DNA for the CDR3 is TGCGCCAGCAGCTTACGGGCGGGGACCACCGGGGAGCTGTTTTTT. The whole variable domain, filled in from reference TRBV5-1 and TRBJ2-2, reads KAGVTQTPRYLIKTRGQQVTLSCSPISGHRSVSWYQQTPGQGLQFLFEYFSETQRNKGNFPGRFSGRQFSNSRSEMNVSTLELGDSALYLCASSLRAGTTGELFFGEGSRLTVL.

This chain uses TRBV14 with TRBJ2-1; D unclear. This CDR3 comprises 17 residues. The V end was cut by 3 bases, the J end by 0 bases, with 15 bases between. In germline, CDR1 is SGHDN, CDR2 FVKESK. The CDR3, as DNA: TGTGCCAGCAGCCATAAGTTTCCCGGCGGCTCCTACAATGAGCAGTTCTTC. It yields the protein CASSHKFPGGSYNEQFF.

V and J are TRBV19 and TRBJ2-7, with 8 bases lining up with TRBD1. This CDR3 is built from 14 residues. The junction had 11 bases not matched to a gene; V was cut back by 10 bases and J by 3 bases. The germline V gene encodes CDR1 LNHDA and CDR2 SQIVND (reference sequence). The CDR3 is CATSRRGQVYEQYF. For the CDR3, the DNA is TGTGCCACTAGCCGCCGGGGACAGGTCTACGAGCAGTACTTC.

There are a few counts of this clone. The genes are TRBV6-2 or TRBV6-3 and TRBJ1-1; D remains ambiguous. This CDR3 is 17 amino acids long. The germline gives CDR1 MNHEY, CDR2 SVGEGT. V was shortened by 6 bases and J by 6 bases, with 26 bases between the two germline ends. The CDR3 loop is CASSPDISLFKKPEAFF. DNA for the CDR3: TGTGCCAGCAGCCCTGACATCAGCCTATTCAAGAAACCTGAAGCTTTCTTT.

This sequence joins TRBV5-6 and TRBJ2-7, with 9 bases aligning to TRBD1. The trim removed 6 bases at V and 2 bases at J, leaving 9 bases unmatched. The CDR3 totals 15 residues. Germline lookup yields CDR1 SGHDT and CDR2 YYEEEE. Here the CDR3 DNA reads TGTGCCAGCACCAAAACCGGGACAGGGACCTACGAGCAGTACTTC. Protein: CASTKTGTGTYEQYF.

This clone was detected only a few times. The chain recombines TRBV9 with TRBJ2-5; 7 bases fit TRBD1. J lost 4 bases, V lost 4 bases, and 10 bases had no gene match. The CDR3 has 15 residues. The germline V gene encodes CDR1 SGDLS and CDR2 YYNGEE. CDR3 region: CASSSIAPGGETQYF. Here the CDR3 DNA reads TGTGCCAGCAGCTCCATAGCTCCAGGGGGAGAGACCCAGTACTTC.

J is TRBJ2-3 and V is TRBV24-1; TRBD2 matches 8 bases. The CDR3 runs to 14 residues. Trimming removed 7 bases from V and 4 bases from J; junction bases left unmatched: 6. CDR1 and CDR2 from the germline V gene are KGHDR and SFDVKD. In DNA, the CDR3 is TGTGCCACCAGCTACACGGGGGGGGCAGATACGCAGTATTTT. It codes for CATSYTGGADTQYF.

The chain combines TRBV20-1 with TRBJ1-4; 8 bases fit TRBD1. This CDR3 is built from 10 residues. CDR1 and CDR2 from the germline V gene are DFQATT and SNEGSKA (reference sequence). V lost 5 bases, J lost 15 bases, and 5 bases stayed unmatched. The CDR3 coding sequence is TGCAGTGCTGTCTGGGACAGGATGTTTTTT. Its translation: CSAVWDRMFF.

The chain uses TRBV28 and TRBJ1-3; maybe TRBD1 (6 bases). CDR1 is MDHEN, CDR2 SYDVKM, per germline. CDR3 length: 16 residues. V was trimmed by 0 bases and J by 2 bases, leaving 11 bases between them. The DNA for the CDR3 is TGTGCCAGCAGTTTATGGGGGACAACTACTGGAAACACCATATATTTT. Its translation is CASSLWGTTTGNTIYF. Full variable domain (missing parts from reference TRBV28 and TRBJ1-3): DVKVTQSSRYLVKRTGEKVFLECVQDMDHENMFWYRQDPGLGLRLIYFSYDVKMKEKGDIPEGYSVSREKKERFSLILESASTNQTSMYLCASSLWGTTTGNTIYFGEGSWLTVV.

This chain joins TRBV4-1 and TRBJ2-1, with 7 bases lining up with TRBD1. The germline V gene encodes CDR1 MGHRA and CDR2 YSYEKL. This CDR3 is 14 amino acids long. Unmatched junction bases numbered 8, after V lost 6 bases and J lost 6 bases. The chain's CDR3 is CASRNRDSTNEQFF. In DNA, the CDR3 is TGCGCCAGCAGAAACCGGGACAGCACCAATGAGCAGTTCTTC.

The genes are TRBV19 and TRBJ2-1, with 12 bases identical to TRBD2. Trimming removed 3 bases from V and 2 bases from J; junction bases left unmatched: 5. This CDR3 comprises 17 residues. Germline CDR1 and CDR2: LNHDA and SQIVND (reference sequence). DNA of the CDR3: TGTGCCAGTAGTATGTTACTAGCGGGAGGTACCTACAATGAGCAGTTCTTC. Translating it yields CASSMLLAGGTYNEQFF.

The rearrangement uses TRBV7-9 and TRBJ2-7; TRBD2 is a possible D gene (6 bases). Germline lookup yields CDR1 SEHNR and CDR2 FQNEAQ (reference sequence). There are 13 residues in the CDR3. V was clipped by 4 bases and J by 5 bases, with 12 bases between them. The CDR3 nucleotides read TGTGCCAGCAGCTCAAGAGGCGGGAACGAGCAGTACTTC. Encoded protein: CASSSRGGNEQYF.

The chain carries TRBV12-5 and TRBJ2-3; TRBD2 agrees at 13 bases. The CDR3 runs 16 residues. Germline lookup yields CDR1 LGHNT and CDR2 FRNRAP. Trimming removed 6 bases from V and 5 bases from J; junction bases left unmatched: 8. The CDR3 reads CASGLTSGGAGDTQYF. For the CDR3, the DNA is TGTGCTAGTGGCCTCACTAGCGGGGGGGCAGGAGATACGCAGTATTTT. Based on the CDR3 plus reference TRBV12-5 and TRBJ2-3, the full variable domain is DARVTQTPRHKVTEMGQEVTMRCQPILGHNTVFWYRQTMMQGLELLAYFRNRAPLDDSGMPKDRFSAEMPDATLATLKIQPSEPRDSAVYFCASGLTSGGAGDTQYFGPGTRLTVL.

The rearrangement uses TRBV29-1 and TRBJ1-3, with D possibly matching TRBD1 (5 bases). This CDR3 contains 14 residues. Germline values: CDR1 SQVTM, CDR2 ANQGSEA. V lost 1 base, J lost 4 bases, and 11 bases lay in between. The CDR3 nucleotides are TGCAGCGTTGAAGGCGCAGGGCTAGGAAACACCATATATTTT. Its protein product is CSVEGAGLGNTIYF. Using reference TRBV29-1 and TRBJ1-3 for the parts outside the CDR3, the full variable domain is SAVISQKPSRDICQRGTSLTIQCQVDSQVTMMFWYRQQPGQSLTLIATANQGSEATYESGFVIDKFPISRPNLTFSTLTVSNMSPEDSSIYLCSVEGAGLGNTIYFGEGSWLTVV.

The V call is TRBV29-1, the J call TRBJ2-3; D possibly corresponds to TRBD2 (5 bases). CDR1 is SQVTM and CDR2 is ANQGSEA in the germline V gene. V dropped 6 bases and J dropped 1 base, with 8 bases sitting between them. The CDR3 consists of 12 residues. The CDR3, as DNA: TGCAGCGTGGGAGCGGGCACAGATACGCAGTATTTT. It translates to CSVGAGTDTQYF.

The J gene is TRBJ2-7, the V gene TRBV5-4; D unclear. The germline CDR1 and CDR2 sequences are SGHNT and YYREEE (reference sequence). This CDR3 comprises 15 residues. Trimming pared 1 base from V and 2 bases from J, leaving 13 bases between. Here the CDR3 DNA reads TGTGCCAGCAGCTTGTCGGCAGGATCTCCCTACGAGCAGTACTTC. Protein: CASSLSAGSPYEQYF.

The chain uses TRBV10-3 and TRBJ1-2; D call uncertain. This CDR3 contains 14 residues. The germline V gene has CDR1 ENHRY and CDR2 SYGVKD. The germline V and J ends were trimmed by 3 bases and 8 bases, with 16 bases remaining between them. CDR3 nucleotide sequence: TGTGCCATCAGTGAAGACACCCACGATGGGGGCTACACCTTC. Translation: CAISEDTHDGGYTF.

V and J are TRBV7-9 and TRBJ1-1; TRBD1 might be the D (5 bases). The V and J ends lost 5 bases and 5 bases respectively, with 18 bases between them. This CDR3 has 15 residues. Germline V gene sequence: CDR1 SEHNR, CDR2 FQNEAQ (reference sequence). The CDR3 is CASSLVQAGRTEAFF. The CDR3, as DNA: TGTGCCAGCAGCCTCGTACAGGCGGGGAGAACTGAAGCTTTCTTT.

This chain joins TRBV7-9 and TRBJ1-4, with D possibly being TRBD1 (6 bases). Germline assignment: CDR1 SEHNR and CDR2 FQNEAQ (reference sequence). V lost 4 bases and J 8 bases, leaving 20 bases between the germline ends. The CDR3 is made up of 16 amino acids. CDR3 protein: CASSSIQGRVSEKLFF. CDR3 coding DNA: TGTGCCAGCAGCTCAATTCAGGGGCGCGTTTCCGAAAAACTGTTTTTT.

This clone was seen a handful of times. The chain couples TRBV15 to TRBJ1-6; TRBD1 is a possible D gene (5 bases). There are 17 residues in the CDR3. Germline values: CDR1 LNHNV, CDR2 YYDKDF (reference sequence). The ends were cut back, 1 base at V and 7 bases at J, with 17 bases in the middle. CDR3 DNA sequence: TGTGCCACCAGCAGAGCTGGGGCAGGCTACAACAATTCACCCCTCCACTTT. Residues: CATSRAGAGYNNSPLHF.

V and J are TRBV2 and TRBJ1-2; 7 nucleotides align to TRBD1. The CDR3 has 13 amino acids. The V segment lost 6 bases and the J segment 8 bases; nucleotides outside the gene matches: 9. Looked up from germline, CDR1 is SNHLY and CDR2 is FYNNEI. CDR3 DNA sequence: TGTGCCAGCAGCATCGGGACAGACACGGGCTACACCTTC. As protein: CASSIGTDTGYTF.

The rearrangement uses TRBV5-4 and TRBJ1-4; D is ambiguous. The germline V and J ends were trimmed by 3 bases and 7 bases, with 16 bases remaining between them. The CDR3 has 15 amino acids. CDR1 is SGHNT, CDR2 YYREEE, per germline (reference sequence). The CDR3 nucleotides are TGTGCCAGCAGCTCCTACAGTACGGCGCGTGAAAAACTGTTTTTT. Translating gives CASSSYSTAREKLFF.

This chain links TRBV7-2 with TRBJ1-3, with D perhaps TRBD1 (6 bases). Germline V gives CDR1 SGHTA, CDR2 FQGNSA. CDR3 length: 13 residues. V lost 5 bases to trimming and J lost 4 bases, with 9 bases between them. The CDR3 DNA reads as TGTGCCAGCAGCCCGAGGGGGGGAAACACCATATATTTT. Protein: CASSPRGGNTIYF.

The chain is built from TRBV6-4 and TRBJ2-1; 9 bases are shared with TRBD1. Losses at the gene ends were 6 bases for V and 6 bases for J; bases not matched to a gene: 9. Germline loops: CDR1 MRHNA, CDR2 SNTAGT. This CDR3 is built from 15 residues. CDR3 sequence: CASSEQGALPNEQFF. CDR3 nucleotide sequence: TGTGCCAGCAGCGAACAGGGGGCGCTACCCAATGAGCAGTTCTTC.

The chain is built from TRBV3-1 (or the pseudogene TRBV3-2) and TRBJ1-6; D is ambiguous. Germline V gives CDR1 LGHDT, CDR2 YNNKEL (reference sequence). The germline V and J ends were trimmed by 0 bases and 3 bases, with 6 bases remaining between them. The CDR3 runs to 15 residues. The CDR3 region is CASSQDAVYNSPLHF. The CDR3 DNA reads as TGTGCCAGCAGCCAAGATGCAGTCTATAATTCACCCCTCCACTTT.

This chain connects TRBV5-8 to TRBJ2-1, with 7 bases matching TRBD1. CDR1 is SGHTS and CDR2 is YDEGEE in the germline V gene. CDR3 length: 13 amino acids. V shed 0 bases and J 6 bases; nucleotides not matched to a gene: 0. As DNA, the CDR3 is TGTGCCAGCAGCTTGGACAGGGGCAATGAGCAGTTCTTC. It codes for CASSLDRGNEQFF.